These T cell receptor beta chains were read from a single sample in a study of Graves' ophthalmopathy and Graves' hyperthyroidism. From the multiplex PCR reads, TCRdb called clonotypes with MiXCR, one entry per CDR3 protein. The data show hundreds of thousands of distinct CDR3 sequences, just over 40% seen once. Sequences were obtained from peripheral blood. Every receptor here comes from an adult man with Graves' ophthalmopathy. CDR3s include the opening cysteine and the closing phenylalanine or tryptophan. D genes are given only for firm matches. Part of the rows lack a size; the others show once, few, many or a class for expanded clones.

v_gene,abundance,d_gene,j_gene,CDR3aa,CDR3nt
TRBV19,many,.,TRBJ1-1,CASSSPGGPAFF,TGTGCCAGTAGTAGCCCTGGGGGGCCAGCTTTCTTT
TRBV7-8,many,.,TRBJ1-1,CASSLDGRGAEAFF,TGTGCCAGCAGCTTAGATGGTCGTGGCGCTGAAGCTTTCTTT
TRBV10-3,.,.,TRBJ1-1,CATSKTATNTEAFF,TGTGCCACCAGTAAGACAGCTACGAACACTGAAGCTTTCTTT
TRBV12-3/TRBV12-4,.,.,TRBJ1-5,CASGLCGSNQPQHF,TGTGCTAGTGGTTTGTGTGGAAGCAATCAGCCCCAGCATTTT
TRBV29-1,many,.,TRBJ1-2,CSVDGPPYGYTF,TGCAGCGTTGACGGCCCCCCTTATGGCTACACCTTC
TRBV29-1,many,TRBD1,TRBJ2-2,CSVLDRVKGELFF,TGCAGCGTCCTGGACAGGGTAAAGGGGGAGCTGTTTTTT
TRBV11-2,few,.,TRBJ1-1,CASSLELGSEAFF,TGTGCCAGCAGCTTAGAGCTAGGGTCTGAAGCTTTCTTT
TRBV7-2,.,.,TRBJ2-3,CASSSLAGIGTDTQYF,TGTGCCAGCAGCTCATTGGCAGGGATTGGAACAGATACGCAGTATTTT
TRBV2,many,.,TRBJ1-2,CASSEMTFLGYTF,TGTGCCAGCAGTGAAATGACCTTCTTGGGCTACACCTTC
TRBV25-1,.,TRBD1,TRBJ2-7,CASSQGGQATYEQYF,TGTGCCAGCAGCCAAGGGGGACAGGCCACCTACGAGCAGTACTTC
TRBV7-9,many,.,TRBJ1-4,CASSLGGLQLFF,TGTGCCAGCAGCTTAGGGGGCCTGCAGCTGTTTTTT
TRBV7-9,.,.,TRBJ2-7,CASSPRGRGIHEQYF,TGTGCCAGCAGCCCTAGAGGACGCGGAATTCACGAGCAGTACTTC
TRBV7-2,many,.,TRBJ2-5,CASSLALRISRETQYF,TGTGCCAGCAGCTTAGCGCTTAGAATAAGTCGGGAGACCCAGTACTTC
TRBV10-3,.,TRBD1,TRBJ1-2,CAIRTGTGGYGYTF,TGTGCCATCAGGACGGGGACAGGGGGTTATGGCTACACCTTC
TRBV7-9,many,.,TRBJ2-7,CASSDGGPRGEEQYF,TGTGCCAGCAGCGATGGCGGGCCCAGAGGTGAGGAGCAGTACTTC
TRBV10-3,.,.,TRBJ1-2,CAGSESGGNGYTF,TGTGCCGGCAGTGAATCGGGGGGGAATGGCTACACCTTC
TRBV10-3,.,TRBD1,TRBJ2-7,CASGRDRSYEQYF,TGTGCCAGCGGGCGGGACAGGAGTTACGAGCAGTACTTC
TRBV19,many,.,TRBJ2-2,CASSILGSGELFF,TGTGCCAGTAGCATACTAGGGAGCGGGGAGCTGTTTTTT
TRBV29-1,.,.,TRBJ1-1,CSDEGRLNSEAFF,TGCAGCGATGAAGGACGACTGAACTCTGAAGCTTTCTTT
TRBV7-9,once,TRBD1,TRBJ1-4,CASSLGETGDKKLFF,TGTGCCAGCAGCTTAGGGGAGACAGGGGACAAAAAACTGTTTTTT
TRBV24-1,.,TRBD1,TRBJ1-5,CATSDSRTGDQPQHF,TGTGCCACCAGTGACTCCCGGACAGGGGATCAGCCCCAGCATTTT
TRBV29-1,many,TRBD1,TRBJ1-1,CSVEGGQARRLNTEAFF,TGCAGCGTTGAAGGGGGACAGGCTAGGCGATTGAACACTGAAGCTTTCTTT
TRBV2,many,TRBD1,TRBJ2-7,CASSERTGYSF,TGTGCCAGCAGTGAACGGACAGGGTACTCGTTC
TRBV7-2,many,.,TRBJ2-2,CASSLLTGNTGELFF,TGTGCCAGCAGCCTACTAACAGGGAACACCGGGGAGCTGTTTTTT
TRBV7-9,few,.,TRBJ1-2,CASSESQGYGYTF,TGTGCCAGCAGTGAAAGCCAGGGCTATGGCTACACCTTC
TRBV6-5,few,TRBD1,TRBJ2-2,CASRVGQGVSGELFF,TGTGCCAGCAGGGTGGGACAGGGTGTATCCGGGGAGCTGTTTTTT
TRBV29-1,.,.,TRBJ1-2,CSLTRDHYGYTF,TGCAGCTTGACCCGGGACCACTATGGCTACACCTTC
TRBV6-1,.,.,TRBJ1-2,CASSPRGGDYTF,TGTGCCAGCAGCCCTCGTGGGGGTGACTACACCTTC
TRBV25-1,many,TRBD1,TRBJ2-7,CASTRSTGKTYEQYF,TGTGCCAGCACTAGATCGACAGGGAAAACCTACGAGCAGTACTTC
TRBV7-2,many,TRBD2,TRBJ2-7,CASSYGLASYEQYF,TGTGCCAGCAGCTACGGACTAGCTTCCTACGAGCAGTACTTC
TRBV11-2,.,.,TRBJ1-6,CASSLVEWGRVTPNYNSPLHF,TGTGCCAGCAGCTTAGTGGAATGGGGCAGGGTCACGCCTAATTATAATTCACCCCTCCACTTT
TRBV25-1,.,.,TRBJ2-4,CASSEPQAKNIQYF,TGTGCCAGCAGTGAGCCTCAAGCCAAAAACATTCAGTACTTC
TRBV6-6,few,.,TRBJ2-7,CASSYLGTDEQYF,TGTGCCAGCAGTTACCTGGGAACCGACGAGCAGTACTTC
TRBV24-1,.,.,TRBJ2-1,CATSDTNRDNEQFF,TGTGCCACCAGTGATACTAACAGAGACAATGAGCAGTTCTTC
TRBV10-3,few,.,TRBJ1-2,CARQKGNYGYTF,TGTGCCAGGCAGAAGGGTAACTATGGCTACACCTTC
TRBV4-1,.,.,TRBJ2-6,CASSQEEQGAYVLTF,TGCGCCAGCAGCCAAGAAGAACAGGGTGCCTACGTCCTGACTTTC
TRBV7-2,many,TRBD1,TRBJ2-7,CASSLGTGGREQYF,TGTGCCAGCAGCTTAGGGACAGGGGGCAGGGAGCAGTACTTC
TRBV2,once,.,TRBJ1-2,CASRRQEEDYGYTF,TGTGCCAGCAGGAGACAGGAGGAGGACTATGGCTACACCTTC
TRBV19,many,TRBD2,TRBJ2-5,CASNPAGFQETQYF,TGTGCCAGTAACCCAGCGGGATTCCAAGAGACCCAGTACTTC
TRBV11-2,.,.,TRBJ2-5,CASSPDNNQPQYF,TGTGCCAGCAGCCCGGACAACAATCAGCCCCAGTACTTC
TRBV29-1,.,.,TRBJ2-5,CSLVVEETQYF,TGCAGCTTAGTGGTAGAAGAGACCCAGTACTTC
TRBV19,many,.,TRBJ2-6,CASRIAAGANVLTF,TGTGCCAGTAGGATTGCAGCTGGGGCCAACGTCCTGACTTTC
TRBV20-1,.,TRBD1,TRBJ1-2,CSAPGGAHGYTF,TGCAGTGCTCCAGGGGGCGCCCATGGCTACACCTTC
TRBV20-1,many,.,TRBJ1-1,CSASRTANTEAFF,TGCAGTGCTAGCCGGACGGCGAACACTGAAGCTTTCTTT
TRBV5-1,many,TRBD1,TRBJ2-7,CASSADRGHNEQYF,TGCGCCAGCAGCGCTGACAGGGGTCACAACGAGCAGTACTTC
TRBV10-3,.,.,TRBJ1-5,CASSYGRDYSNQPQHF,TGTGCCAGCAGTTACGGACGAGACTATAGCAATCAGCCCCAGCATTTT
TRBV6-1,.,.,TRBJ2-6,CASSGNSGANVLTF,TGTGCCAGCAGCGGTAACTCTGGGGCCAACGTCCTGACTTTC
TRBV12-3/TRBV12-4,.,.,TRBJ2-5,CASGFGRGYQETQYF,TGTGCTAGTGGTTTCGGAAGGGGGTACCAAGAGACCCAGTACTTC
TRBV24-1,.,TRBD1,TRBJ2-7,CARAQTGWPLLDEQYF,TGTGCTAGAGCTCAGACAGGGTGGCCTCTTTTAGACGAGCAGTACTTC
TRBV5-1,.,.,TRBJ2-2,CASSLTGETGELFF,TGCGCCAGCAGCTTGACCGGGGAAACCGGGGAGCTGTTTTTT
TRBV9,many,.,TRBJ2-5,CASSVEGGRETQYF,TGTGCCAGCAGCGTAGAGGGGGGGCGAGAGACCCAGTACTTC
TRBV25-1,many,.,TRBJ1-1,CASSEYLSNTEAFF,TGTGCCAGCAGTGAATATCTGTCGAACACTGAAGCTTTCTTT
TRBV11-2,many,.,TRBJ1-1,CASSLSLNAEAFF,TGTGCCAGCAGCTTATCGTTAAATGCTGAAGCTTTCTTT